These T cell receptor beta chains were read from a single sample in a study of T-cell memory formation after mild COVID-19. Via MiXCR, TCRdb re-called the 5' RACE reads, giving one row per CDR3 protein. Of about 350,000 distinct CDR3 sequences in the sample, approximately 29% are singletons; the top ten hold roughly 14%. Input material: PBMCs or a T cell subset sorted from them (not recorded which). Every receptor here comes from an adult woman who had mild COVID-19 (a few samples of this study predate the infection). Cell type and time point are not known. The CDR3 runs from the conserved cysteine through the conserved F or W. A D gene is named only where the DNA matches it firmly. Only part of the rows carry a size: once, few, many, or a class if the clone is expanded.

clone_size: -; d_call: -; v_call: TRBV7-2; j_call: TRBJ2-3; cdr3_nt: TGTGCCAGCAGGGCTTTCAACATCCTTCAGACAGATACGCAGTATTTT; cdr3_aa: CASRAFNILQTDTQYF
clone_size: many; d_call: TRBD1; v_call: TRBV30; j_call: TRBJ2-2; cdr3_nt: TGTGCCTGGAGTTGGGGACAGCCCACCGGGGAGCTGTTTTTT; cdr3_aa: CAWSWGQPTGELFF
clone_size: few; d_call: TRBD1; v_call: TRBV4-3; j_call: TRBJ2-7; cdr3_nt: TGCGCCAGCAGCCAAGATCAGTCAGGGGGCTCTTACGAGCAGTACTTC; cdr3_aa: CASSQDQSGGSYEQYF
clone_size: -; d_call: -; v_call: TRBV28; j_call: TRBJ2-5; cdr3_nt: TGTGTCTGCCGGGACACCCAAGAGACCCAGTACTTC; cdr3_aa: CVCRDTQETQYF
clone_size: -; d_call: TRBD1; v_call: TRBV29-1; j_call: TRBJ1-1; cdr3_nt: TGCAGCGTTACAGGGGGCCCTTACACTGAAGCTTTCTTT; cdr3_aa: CSVTGGPYTEAFF
clone_size: -; d_call: -; v_call: TRBV24-1; j_call: TRBJ2-7; cdr3_nt: TGTGCCACCAGTGTCAAAGGGGCCTACGAGCAGTACTTC; cdr3_aa: CATSVKGAYEQYF
clone_size: -; d_call: TRBD1; v_call: TRBV18; j_call: TRBJ1-5; cdr3_nt: TGTGCCAGCTCCCCACCGGACAGGGTTGGTCAGCCCCAGCATTTT; cdr3_aa: CASSPPDRVGQPQHF
clone_size: -; d_call: -; v_call: TRBV11-3; j_call: TRBJ2-7; cdr3_nt: TGTGCCAGCAGCCGGGGGAAGGTCACCTACGAGCAGTACTTC; cdr3_aa: CASSRGKVTYEQYF
clone_size: few; d_call: TRBD1; v_call: TRBV5-1; j_call: TRBJ1-4; cdr3_nt: TGCGCCAGCAGCCGGGACAGGGTAGAAGATGAAAAACTGTTTTTT; cdr3_aa: CASSRDRVEDEKLFF
clone_size: -; d_call: -; v_call: TRBV4-3; j_call: TRBJ1-1; cdr3_nt: TGCGCCAGCAGACAAAAGCATCTAACTGAAGCTTTCTTT; cdr3_aa: CASRQKHLTEAFF
clone_size: many; d_call: TRBD1; v_call: TRBV20-1; j_call: TRBJ1-1; cdr3_nt: TGCAGTGCCCGTCCGGACAGGGGGCGTCGGGAAGCTTTCTTT; cdr3_aa: CSARPDRGRREAFF
clone_size: many; d_call: -; v_call: TRBV5-1; j_call: TRBJ2-3; cdr3_nt: TGCGCCAGCAGCTCCACGGGGCTGGCAGCCCACAGCCCAGATACGCAGTATTTT; cdr3_aa: CASSSTGLAAHSPDTQYF
clone_size: many; d_call: -; v_call: TRBV24-1; j_call: TRBJ2-7; cdr3_nt: TGTGCCACCAGTGATCGCCGATCGGCCTACGAGCAGTACTTC; cdr3_aa: CATSDRRSAYEQYF
clone_size: -; d_call: -; v_call: TRBV30; j_call: TRBJ2-2; cdr3_nt: TGTGCCTGGAAGGGGCAGACGGTCACCGGGGAGCTGTTTTTT; cdr3_aa: CAWKGQTVTGELFF
clone_size: few; d_call: -; v_call: TRBV20-1; j_call: TRBJ1-4; cdr3_nt: TGCAGTGCTAGCTTTCGGGAGCTAGGGGAAAAACTGTTTTTT; cdr3_aa: CSASFRELGEKLFF
clone_size: -; d_call: -; v_call: TRBV4-2; j_call: TRBJ2-5; cdr3_nt: TGTGCCAGCAGCCAAGATTTAATCGGCGAGCAAGAGACCCAGTACTTC; cdr3_aa: CASSQDLIGEQETQYF
clone_size: -; d_call: -; v_call: TRBV12-3/TRBV12-4; j_call: TRBJ2-7; cdr3_nt: TGTGCCAGTTCATATGCCTACTCCTACGAGCAGTACTTC; cdr3_aa: CASSYAYSYEQYF
clone_size: few; d_call: -; v_call: TRBV12-3/TRBV12-4; j_call: TRBJ1-5; cdr3_nt: TGTGCCAGCAGTCCATCCGGGACGAGGAGCAATCAGCCCCAGCATTTT; cdr3_aa: CASSPSGTRSNQPQHF
clone_size: -; d_call: TRBD1; v_call: TRBV25-1; j_call: TRBJ1-2; cdr3_nt: TGTGCCAGCAGTGGACAGGGAGTGAATGGCTACACCTTC; cdr3_aa: CASSGQGVNGYTF
clone_size: -; d_call: TRBD2; v_call: TRBV7-8; j_call: TRBJ2-1; cdr3_nt: TGTGCCAGCAGCTTTAGCAGCGGGAGGGAATACAATGAGCAGTTCTTC; cdr3_aa: CASSFSSGREYNEQFF
clone_size: once; d_call: TRBD2; v_call: TRBV15; j_call: TRBJ2-1; cdr3_nt: TGTGCCACCAGCAGAGAGTCAGGGCTAGCGGGTATAGCGCCCTCCTACAATGAGCAGTTCTTC; cdr3_aa: CATSRESGLAGIAPSYNEQFF
clone_size: -; d_call: TRBD1; v_call: TRBV18; j_call: TRBJ1-2; cdr3_nt: TGTGCCAGCTCCCCCGACAGGGAGGAGGTCTATGGCTACACCTTC; cdr3_aa: CASSPDREEVYGYTF
clone_size: -; d_call: TRBD2; v_call: TRBV5-5; j_call: TRBJ2-1; cdr3_nt: TGTGCCAGCAGCTTGGGCGTTAGCGGGAGGGCCTACAATGAGCAGTTCTTC; cdr3_aa: CASSLGVSGRAYNEQFF
clone_size: -; d_call: -; v_call: TRBV7-9; j_call: TRBJ1-4; cdr3_nt: TGTGCCAGCAGCTCCGGGGCGACTAATGAAAAACTGTTTTTT; cdr3_aa: CASSSGATNEKLFF
clone_size: -; d_call: TRBD2; v_call: TRBV5-5; j_call: TRBJ2-2; cdr3_nt: TGTGCCAGCAGCTCGGGACTAGCGGGGGGGCTGGTCGGGGAGCTGTTTTTT; cdr3_aa: CASSSGLAGGLVGELFF
clone_size: -; d_call: -; v_call: TRBV7-8; j_call: TRBJ1-3; cdr3_nt: TGTGCCAGCAGCTTATCGGGGGGGGCACCCTCTGGAAACACCATATATTTT; cdr3_aa: CASSLSGGAPSGNTIYF
clone_size: -; d_call: TRBD2; v_call: TRBV7-2; j_call: TRBJ2-7; cdr3_nt: TGTGCCAGCAGCTTAGCGCCTAGCGGGAGTTACGAGCAGTACTTC; cdr3_aa: CASSLAPSGSYEQYF
clone_size: -; d_call: TRBD1; v_call: TRBV5-1; j_call: TRBJ1-2; cdr3_nt: TGCGCCAGCAGCTTGGGGGGTGACAGGGCGAACTATGGCTACACCTTC; cdr3_aa: CASSLGGDRANYGYTF
clone_size: -; d_call: -; v_call: TRBV20-1; j_call: TRBJ2-3; cdr3_nt: TGCAGTGGGGAGGACAGCAGCACAGATACGCAGTATTTT; cdr3_aa: CSGEDSSTDTQYF
clone_size: -; d_call: TRBD2; v_call: TRBV10-3; j_call: TRBJ2-5; cdr3_nt: TGTGCCATCAGTGAGTCGGCGAGCGGGGGGGAGACCCAGTACTTC; cdr3_aa: CAISESASGGETQYF
clone_size: few; d_call: TRBD2; v_call: TRBV7-2; j_call: TRBJ2-3; cdr3_nt: TGTGCCAGCAGACCCGAGGCCGGGACTAGCGGGAGATATTCAGATACGCAGTATTTT; cdr3_aa: CASRPEAGTSGRYSDTQYF
clone_size: -; d_call: TRBD2; v_call: TRBV2; j_call: TRBJ2-1; cdr3_nt: TGTGCCAGCAGTGAAGGTGGCGGGGGGGCCTACAATGAGCAGTTCTTC; cdr3_aa: CASSEGGGGAYNEQFF
clone_size: few; d_call: -; v_call: TRBV7-2; j_call: TRBJ1-5; cdr3_nt: TGTGCCAGCAGCTTAGTAAGTGGGAGCAATCAGCCCCAGCATTTT; cdr3_aa: CASSLVSGSNQPQHF
clone_size: few; d_call: -; v_call: TRBV2; j_call: TRBJ1-1; cdr3_nt: TGTGCCAGCATCACAGACGTAGGGGTCGCCACTGAAGCTTTCTTT; cdr3_aa: CASITDVGVATEAFF
clone_size: few; d_call: TRBD1; v_call: TRBV7-2; j_call: TRBJ1-2; cdr3_nt: TGTGCCAGCAGCTTCCGGGACAGGGTGTCTGGGGGGGCTGGCTACACCTTC; cdr3_aa: CASSFRDRVSGGAGYTF
clone_size: few; d_call: TRBD2; v_call: TRBV12-3/TRBV12-4; j_call: TRBJ2-7; cdr3_nt: TGTGCCAGCAGTCTAGGGACTAGCGGGTTCCACTCCTACGAGCAGTACTTC; cdr3_aa: CASSLGTSGFHSYEQYF
clone_size: -; d_call: -; v_call: TRBV9; j_call: TRBJ2-1; cdr3_nt: TGTGCCAGCAGCGTAGACCTAGAGGGCTCCTACAATGAGCAGTTCTTC; cdr3_aa: CASSVDLEGSYNEQFF
clone_size: -; d_call: TRBD1; v_call: TRBV5-6; j_call: TRBJ2-2; cdr3_nt: TGTGCCAGCAGCTTGGACAGGGGGTCCAACGGGGAGCTGTTTTTT; cdr3_aa: CASSLDRGSNGELFF
clone_size: -; d_call: TRBD1; v_call: TRBV5-1; j_call: TRBJ2-1; cdr3_nt: TGCGCCAGCAGCTTGGGGGACAGGGGGTTGGGTAATGAGCAGTTCTTC; cdr3_aa: CASSLGDRGLGNEQFF
clone_size: few; d_call: -; v_call: TRBV12-3/TRBV12-4; j_call: TRBJ2-5; cdr3_nt: TGTGCCAGCAGTCTTGGGGGAGGGGGCGCGAAGACCCAGTACTTC; cdr3_aa: CASSLGGGGAKTQYF
clone_size: -; d_call: -; v_call: TRBV25-1; j_call: TRBJ2-5; cdr3_nt: TGTGCCAGCAGTGATGGGGGGCGCTTGGAGACCCAGTACTTC; cdr3_aa: CASSDGGRLETQYF
clone_size: few; d_call: -; v_call: TRBV5-1; j_call: TRBJ1-1; cdr3_nt: TGCGCCAGCAGCTCGGACGGATACACTGAAGCTTTCTTT; cdr3_aa: CASSSDGYTEAFF
clone_size: -; d_call: TRBD2; v_call: TRBV15; j_call: TRBJ2-7; cdr3_nt: TGTGCCACCAGCAGGTCAGCGGGAGTATACGAGCAGTACTTC; cdr3_aa: CATSRSAGVYEQYF
clone_size: -; d_call: TRBD2; v_call: TRBV2; j_call: TRBJ2-7; cdr3_nt: TGTGCCAGCAGTGAAGGCGGTAGCGGGGTCCCGGCCGAGCAGTACTTC; cdr3_aa: CASSEGGSGVPAEQYF
clone_size: -; d_call: TRBD1; v_call: TRBV4-2; j_call: TRBJ1-6; cdr3_nt: TGTGCCAGCAGCCGCGACAGGGGGCGAAATTCACCCCTCCACTTT; cdr3_aa: CASSRDRGRNSPLHF
clone_size: few; d_call: -; v_call: TRBV15; j_call: TRBJ1-2; cdr3_nt: TGTGCCACCAGCAGGGGCAGGCCCTATGGCTACACCTTC; cdr3_aa: CATSRGRPYGYTF
clone_size: -; d_call: -; v_call: TRBV20-1; j_call: TRBJ1-1; cdr3_nt: TGCAGTGCCCCATTTCCGAACACTGAAGCTTTCTTT; cdr3_aa: CSAPFPNTEAFF
clone_size: few; d_call: -; v_call: TRBV6-2/TRBV6-3; j_call: TRBJ1-5; cdr3_nt: TGTGCCAGCGGCAAAGGACATCTTAGCAATCAGCCCCAGCATTTT; cdr3_aa: CASGKGHLSNQPQHF
clone_size: few; d_call: -; v_call: TRBV6-1; j_call: TRBJ2-7; cdr3_nt: TGTGCCAGCAGTGGGGGTTCTGCGGGGAAAAGCGAGCAGTACTTC; cdr3_aa: CASSGGSAGKSEQYF
clone_size: -; d_call: TRBD1; v_call: TRBV24-1; j_call: TRBJ2-3; cdr3_nt: TGTGCCACCAGTGATCCAAATGGGGGGGACAGGGGGTATCTGGATACGCAGTATTTT; cdr3_aa: CATSDPNGGDRGYLDTQYF
clone_size: -; d_call: -; v_call: TRBV7-6; j_call: TRBJ2-2; cdr3_nt: TGTGCCAGCAGCTTAGGAGGAAAGGCCGGGGAGCTGTTTTTT; cdr3_aa: CASSLGGKAGELFF
clone_size: few; d_call: TRBD1; v_call: TRBV29-1; j_call: TRBJ2-2; cdr3_nt: TGCAGCGCACTGCACGGACAGGGTGACCAATTGAACACCGGGGAGCTGTTTTTT; cdr3_aa: CSALHGQGDQLNTGELFF
clone_size: -; d_call: -; v_call: TRBV7-8; j_call: TRBJ1-4; cdr3_nt: TGTGCCAGCAGCTATACAGGGCTTAATGAAAAACTGTTTTTT; cdr3_aa: CASSYTGLNEKLFF
clone_size: -; d_call: -; v_call: TRBV12-3/TRBV12-4; j_call: TRBJ1-2; cdr3_nt: TGTGCCAGCAGGAGGGTATCCTCTCCTAACTATGGCTACACCTTC; cdr3_aa: CASRRVSSPNYGYTF
clone_size: few; d_call: -; v_call: TRBV12-3/TRBV12-4; j_call: TRBJ1-2; cdr3_nt: TGTGCCAGCAGCACCGACCCCCGAGCTAACTATGGCTACACCTTC; cdr3_aa: CASSTDPRANYGYTF
clone_size: -; d_call: TRBD2; v_call: TRBV25-1; j_call: TRBJ2-5; cdr3_nt: TGTGCCAGCAGTGAGCCTGGACTAGCGAAGGGGACCCAGTACTTC; cdr3_aa: CASSEPGLAKGTQYF
clone_size: -; d_call: TRBD1; v_call: TRBV7-2; j_call: TRBJ1-5; cdr3_nt: TGTGCCAGCAGCTTCCAGATGGGACAGGGAAATTATCATTTT; cdr3_aa: CASSFQMGQGNYHF
clone_size: -; d_call: -; v_call: TRBV25-1; j_call: TRBJ1-1; cdr3_nt: TGTGCCAGCAGAGCAGGGCCACGGGGACCTTTCTTT; cdr3_aa: CASRAGPRGPFF
clone_size: -; d_call: TRBD2; v_call: TRBV6-6; j_call: TRBJ2-5; cdr3_nt: TGTGCCAGCAGGGAGCGGGGACACCAAGAGACCCAGTACTTC; cdr3_aa: CASRERGHQETQYF
clone_size: once; d_call: -; v_call: TRBV6-1; j_call: TRBJ1-2; cdr3_nt: TGTGCCAGCAGTGACAGGGGCTCACTCCCCCTTAAGGGTGGCTACACCTTC; cdr3_aa: CASSDRGSLPLKGGYTF